This TCR beta chain came from a study of cytomegalovirus exposure and HLA in healthy donors. Study results and caveats: For cytomegalovirus status, the classifier reportedly gave diagnoses with high specificity and sensitivity. The study labeled 170 or so TCR beta chains cytomegalovirus-associated. Later findings reportedly placed an Asian-associated ancestry cluster below the approximately 670-donor mean for N-insertions.

The germline gives CDR1 SEHNR, CDR2 FQNEAQ (reference sequence). The CDR3 length is 16 residues. Germline trimming cut 4 bases from V and 7 bases from J; bases unmatched to any gene: 14. A remark on this clone: Its target is not known.

The PCR had 60 Vbeta and 13 Jbeta primers. Sequencing was performed with immunoSEQ multiplex PCR; in TCRdb, only in-frame clones are kept and a portion is missing. The sample has 97,000 or so clones, 75% to 80% seen once; the top ten hold 8% to 10%. The sequence was obtained from a male donor in good health and CMV-seropositive. The J gene is TRBJ2-7, the V gene TRBV7-9; TRBD2 matches at 9 bases. The sequenced sample was PBMCs. The DNA of the CDR3 is TGTGCCAGCAGCTCCGCGGGAGGGCAGAGCTTAAGGGAGCAGTACTTC. This sequence encodes CASSSAGGQSLREQYF.